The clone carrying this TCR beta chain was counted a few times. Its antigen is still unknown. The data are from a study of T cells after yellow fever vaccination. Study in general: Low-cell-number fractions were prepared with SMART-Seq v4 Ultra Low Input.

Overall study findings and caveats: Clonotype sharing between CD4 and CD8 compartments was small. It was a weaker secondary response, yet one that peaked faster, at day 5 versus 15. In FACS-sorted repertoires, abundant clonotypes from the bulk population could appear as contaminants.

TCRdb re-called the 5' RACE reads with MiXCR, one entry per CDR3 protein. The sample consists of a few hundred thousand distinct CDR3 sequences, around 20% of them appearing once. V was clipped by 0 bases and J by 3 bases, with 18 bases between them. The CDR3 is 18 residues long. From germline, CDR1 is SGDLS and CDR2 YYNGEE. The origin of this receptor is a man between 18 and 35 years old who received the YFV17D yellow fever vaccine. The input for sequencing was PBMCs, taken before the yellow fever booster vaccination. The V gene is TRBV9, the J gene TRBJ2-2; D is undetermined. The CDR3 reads CASSVASGWGMDTGELFF. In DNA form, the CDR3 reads TGTGCCAGCAGCGTAGCGTCCGGTTGGGGAATGGACACCGGGGAGCTGTTTTTT.